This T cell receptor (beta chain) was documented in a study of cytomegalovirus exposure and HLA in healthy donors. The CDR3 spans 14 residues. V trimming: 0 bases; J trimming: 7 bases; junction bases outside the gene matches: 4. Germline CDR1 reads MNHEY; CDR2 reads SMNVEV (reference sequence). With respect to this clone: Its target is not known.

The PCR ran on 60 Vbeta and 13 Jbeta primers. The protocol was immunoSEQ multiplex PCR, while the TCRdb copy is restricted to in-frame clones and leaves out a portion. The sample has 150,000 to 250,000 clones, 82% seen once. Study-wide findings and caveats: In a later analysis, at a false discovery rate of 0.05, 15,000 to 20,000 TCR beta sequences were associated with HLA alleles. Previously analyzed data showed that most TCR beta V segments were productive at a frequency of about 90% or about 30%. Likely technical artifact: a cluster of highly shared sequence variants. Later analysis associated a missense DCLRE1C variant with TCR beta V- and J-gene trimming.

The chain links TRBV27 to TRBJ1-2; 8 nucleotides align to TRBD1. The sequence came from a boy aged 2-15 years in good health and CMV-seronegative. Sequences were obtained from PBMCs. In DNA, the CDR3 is TGTGCCAGCAGTTTATCATCGACAGGGGCTGGCTACACCTTC. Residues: CASSLSSTGAGYTF.